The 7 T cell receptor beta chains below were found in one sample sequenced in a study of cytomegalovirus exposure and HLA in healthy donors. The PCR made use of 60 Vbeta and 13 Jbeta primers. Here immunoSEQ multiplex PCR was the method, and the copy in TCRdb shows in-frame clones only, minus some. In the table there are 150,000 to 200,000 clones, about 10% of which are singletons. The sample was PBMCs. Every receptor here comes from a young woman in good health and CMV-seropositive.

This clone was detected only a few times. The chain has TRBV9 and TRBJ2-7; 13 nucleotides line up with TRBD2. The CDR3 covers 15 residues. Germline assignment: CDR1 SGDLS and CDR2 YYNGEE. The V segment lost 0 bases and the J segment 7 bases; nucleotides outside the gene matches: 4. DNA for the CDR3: TGTGCCAGCAGCGTAGGGACTAGCGGGAGTGAGGAGCAGTACTTC. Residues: CASSVGTSGSEEQYF. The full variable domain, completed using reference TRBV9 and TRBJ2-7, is DSGVTQTPKHLITATGQRVTLRCSPRSGDLSVYWYQQSLDQGLQFLIQYYNGEERAKGNILERFSAQQFPDLHSELNLSSLELGDSALYFCASSVGTSGSEEQYFGPGTRLTVT.

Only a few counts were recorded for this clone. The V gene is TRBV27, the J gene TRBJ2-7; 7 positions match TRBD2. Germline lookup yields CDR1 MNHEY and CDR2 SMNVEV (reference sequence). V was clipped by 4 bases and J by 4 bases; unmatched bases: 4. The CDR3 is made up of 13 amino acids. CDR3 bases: TGTGCCAGCAGTTATGGGGGGGGGTACGAGCAGTACTTC. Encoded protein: CASSYGGGYEQYF.

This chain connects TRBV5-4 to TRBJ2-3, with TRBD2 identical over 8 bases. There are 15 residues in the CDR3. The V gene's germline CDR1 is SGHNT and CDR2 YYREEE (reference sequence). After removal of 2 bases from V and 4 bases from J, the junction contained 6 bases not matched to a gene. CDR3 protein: CASSLAGVFADTQYF. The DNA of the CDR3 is TGTGCCAGCAGCTTAGCGGGAGTATTCGCAGATACGCAGTATTTT. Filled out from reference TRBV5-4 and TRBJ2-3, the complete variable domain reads ETGVTQSPTHLIKTRGQQVTLRCSSQSGHNTVSWYQQALGQGPQFIFQYYREEENGRGNFPPRFSGLQFPNYSSELNVNALELDDSALYLCASSLAGVFADTQYFGPGTRLTVL.

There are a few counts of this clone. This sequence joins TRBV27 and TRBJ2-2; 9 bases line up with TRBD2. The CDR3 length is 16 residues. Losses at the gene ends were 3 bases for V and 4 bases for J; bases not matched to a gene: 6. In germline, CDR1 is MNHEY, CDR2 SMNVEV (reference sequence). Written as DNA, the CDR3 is TGTGCCAGCAGTTTGCGGGAGGGCCGCGGCACCGGGGAGCTGTTTTTT. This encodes CASSLREGRGTGELFF.

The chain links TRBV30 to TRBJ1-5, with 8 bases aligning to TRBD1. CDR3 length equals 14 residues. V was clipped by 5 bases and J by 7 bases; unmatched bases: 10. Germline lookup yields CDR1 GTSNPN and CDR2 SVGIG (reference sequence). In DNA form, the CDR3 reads TGTGCCTGGGACAGACAGGGGCGTCTCCAGCCCCAGCATTTT. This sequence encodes CAWDRQGRLQPQHF.

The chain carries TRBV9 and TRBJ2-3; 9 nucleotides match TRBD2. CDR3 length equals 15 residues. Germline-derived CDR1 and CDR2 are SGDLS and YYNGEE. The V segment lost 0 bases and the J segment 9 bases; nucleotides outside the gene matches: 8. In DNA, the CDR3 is TGTGCCAGCAGCGTAGGAGGTAGCGGGAGTCTCACGCAGTATTTT. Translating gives CASSVGGSGSLTQYF.

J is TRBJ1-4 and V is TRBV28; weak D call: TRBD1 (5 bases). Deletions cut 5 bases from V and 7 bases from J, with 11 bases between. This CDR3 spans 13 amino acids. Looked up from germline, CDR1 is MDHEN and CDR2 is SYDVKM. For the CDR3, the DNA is TGTGCCAGCAGTCTACGACAGTTTGAAAAACTGTTTTTT. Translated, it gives CASSLRQFEKLFF.